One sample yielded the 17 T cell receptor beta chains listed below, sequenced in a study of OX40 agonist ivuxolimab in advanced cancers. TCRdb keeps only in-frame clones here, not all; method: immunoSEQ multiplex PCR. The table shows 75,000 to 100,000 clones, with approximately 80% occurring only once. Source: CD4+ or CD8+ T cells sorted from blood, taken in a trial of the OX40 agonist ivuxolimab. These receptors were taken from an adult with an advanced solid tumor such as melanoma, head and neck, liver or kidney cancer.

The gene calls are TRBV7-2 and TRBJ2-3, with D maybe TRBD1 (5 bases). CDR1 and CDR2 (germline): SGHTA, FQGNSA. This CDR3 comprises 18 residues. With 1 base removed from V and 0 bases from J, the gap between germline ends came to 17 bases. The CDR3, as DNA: TGTGCCAGCAGCTTAGGGCCCAAGGGGTCCACTAGCACAGATACGCAGTATTTT. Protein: CASSLGPKGSTSTDTQYF.

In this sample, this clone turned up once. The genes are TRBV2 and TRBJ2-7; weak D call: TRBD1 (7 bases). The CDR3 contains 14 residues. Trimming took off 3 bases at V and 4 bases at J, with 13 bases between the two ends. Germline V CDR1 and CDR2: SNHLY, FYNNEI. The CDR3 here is CASSDAGQRYEQYF. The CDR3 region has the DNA TGTGCCAGCAGTGATGCGGGACAGCGTTACGAGCAGTACTTC.

This CDR3 reads CASSRRTFEDNSPLHF. CDR3 DNA: TGTGCCAGCAGCCGGAGGACGTTCGAGGACAATTCACCCCTCCACTTT. The gene calls are TRBV16 and TRBJ1-6; D is undetermined. V was pared by 4 bases and J by 7 bases, with 17 bases between. In germline, CDR1 is KGHSY, CDR2 FQNENV. CDR3 size: 16 residues.

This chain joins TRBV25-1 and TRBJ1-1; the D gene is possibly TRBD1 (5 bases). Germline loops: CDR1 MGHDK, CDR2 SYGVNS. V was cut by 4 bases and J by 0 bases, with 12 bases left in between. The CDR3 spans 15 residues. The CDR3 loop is CASSALKGVNTEAFF. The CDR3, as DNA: TGTGCCAGCAGTGCCCTCAAAGGGGTGAACACTGAAGCTTTCTTT.

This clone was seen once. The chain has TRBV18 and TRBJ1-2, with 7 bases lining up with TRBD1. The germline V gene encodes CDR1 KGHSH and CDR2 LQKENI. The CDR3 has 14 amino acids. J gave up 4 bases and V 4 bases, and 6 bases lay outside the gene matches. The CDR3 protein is CASSLDRESYGYTF. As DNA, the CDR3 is TGTGCCAGCTCACTCGACAGGGAGTCCTATGGCTACACCTTC.

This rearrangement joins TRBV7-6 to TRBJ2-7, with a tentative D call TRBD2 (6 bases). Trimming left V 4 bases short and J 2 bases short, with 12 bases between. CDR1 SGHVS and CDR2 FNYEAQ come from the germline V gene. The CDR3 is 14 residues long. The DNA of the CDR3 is TGTGCCAGCAGCTCGGGACTTCGGACCTACGAGCAGTACTTC. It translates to CASSSGLRTYEQYF.

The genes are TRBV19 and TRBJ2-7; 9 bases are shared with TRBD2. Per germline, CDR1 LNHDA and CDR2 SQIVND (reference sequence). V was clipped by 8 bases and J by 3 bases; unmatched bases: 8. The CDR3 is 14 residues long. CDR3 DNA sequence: TGTGCCAGTCGGGCTAGCGGGGATTACTACGAGCAGTACTTC. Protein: CASRASGDYYEQYF. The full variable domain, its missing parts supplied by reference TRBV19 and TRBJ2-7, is DGGITQSPKYLFRKEGQNVTLSCEQNLNHDAMYWYRQDPGQGLRLIYYSQIVNDFQKGDIAEGYSVSREKKESFPLTVTSAQKNPTAFYLCASRASGDYYEQYFGPGTRLTVT.

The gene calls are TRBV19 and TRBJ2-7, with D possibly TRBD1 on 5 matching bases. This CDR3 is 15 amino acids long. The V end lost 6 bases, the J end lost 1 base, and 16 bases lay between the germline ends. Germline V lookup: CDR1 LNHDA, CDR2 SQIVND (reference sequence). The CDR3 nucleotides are TGTGCCAGTAGCCAGGGCCAGGTGGGATCCTACGAGCAGTACTTC. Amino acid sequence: CASSQGQVGSYEQYF.

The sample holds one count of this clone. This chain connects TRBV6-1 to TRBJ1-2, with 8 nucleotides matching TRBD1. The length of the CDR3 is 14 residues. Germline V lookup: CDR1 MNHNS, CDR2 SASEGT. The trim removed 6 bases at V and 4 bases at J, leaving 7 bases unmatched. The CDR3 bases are TGTGCCAGCAGCGGAGGACAGGGATTCTATGGCTACACCTTC. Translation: CASSGGQGFYGYTF.

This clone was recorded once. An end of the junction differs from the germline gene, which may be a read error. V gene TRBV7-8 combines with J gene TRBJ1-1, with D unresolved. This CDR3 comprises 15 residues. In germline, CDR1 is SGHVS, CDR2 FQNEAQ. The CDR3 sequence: CASSQYAATYTEAFF. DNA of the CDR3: TGCGCCAGCAGCCAGTACGCCGCTACTTACACTGAAGCTTTCTTT.

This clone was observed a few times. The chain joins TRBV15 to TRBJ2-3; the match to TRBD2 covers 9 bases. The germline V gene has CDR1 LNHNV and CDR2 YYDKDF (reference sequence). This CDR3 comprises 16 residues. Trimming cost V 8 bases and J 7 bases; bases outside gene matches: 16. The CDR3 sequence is CATRGRLAGPGNTQYF. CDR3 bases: TGTGCCACCCGGGGTAGGCTAGCGGGACCGGGGAATACGCAGTATTTT.

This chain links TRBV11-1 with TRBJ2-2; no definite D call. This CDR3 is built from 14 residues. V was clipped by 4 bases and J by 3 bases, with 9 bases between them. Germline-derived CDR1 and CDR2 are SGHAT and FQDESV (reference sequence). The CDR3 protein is CASSSGSDTGELFF. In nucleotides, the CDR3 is TGTGCCAGCAGCTCGGGTTCGGACACCGGGGAGCTGTTTTTT.

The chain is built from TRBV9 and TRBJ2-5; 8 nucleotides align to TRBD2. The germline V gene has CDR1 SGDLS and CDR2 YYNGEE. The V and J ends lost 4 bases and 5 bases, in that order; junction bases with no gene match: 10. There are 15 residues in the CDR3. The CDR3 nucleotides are TGTGCCAGCAGCTCGCGAGCGGGAGTGCAGGAGACCCAGTACTTC. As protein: CASSSRAGVQETQYF.

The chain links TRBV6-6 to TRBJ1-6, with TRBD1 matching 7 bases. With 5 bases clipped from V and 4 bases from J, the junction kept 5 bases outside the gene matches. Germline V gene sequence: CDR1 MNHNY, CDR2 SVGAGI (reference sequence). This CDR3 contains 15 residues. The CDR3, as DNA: TGTGCCAGCAGTACCCGGGACAGTTATAATTCACCCCTCCACTTT. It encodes CASSTRDSYNSPLHF.

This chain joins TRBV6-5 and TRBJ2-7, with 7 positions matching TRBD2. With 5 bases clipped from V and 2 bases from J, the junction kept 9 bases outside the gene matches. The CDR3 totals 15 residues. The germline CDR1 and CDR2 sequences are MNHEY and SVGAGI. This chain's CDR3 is CASSTPGTTAYEQYF. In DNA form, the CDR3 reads TGTGCCAGCAGTACCCCCGGGACTACAGCCTACGAGCAGTACTTC.

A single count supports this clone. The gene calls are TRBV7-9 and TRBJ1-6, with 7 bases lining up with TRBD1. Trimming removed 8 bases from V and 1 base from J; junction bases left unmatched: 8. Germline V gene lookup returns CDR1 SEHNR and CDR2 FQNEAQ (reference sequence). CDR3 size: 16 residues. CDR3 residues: CASSRQGESYNSPLHF. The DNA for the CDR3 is TGTGCCAGCTCCAGACAGGGAGAATCCTATAATTCACCCCTCCACTTT.

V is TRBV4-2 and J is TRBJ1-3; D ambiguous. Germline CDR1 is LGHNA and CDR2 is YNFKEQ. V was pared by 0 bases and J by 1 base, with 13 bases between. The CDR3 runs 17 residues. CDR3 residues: CASSQDGLGWSGNTIYF. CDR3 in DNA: TGTGCCAGCAGCCAAGATGGGCTCGGTTGGTCTGGAAACACCATATATTTT.